The TCR beta chain under discussion was sequenced for a study of vaccination and CD4 T cells after COVID-19. Looking at the study overall: A vaccine, either BNT162b2 or mRNA-1273, was given to participants in two doses.

TCRdb fed the PCR reads into MiXCR, producing one record per CDR3 protein. The profile shows under 30,000 distinct CDR3 sequences, approximately 49% of them singletons. Germline lookup yields CDR1 SEHNR and CDR2 FQNEAQ (reference sequence). The CDR3 has 16 residues. Trimming removed 2 bases at V and 1 base at J, with 14 bases between. As regards this clonotype: The antigen is not known.

Study conclusions and caveats: In convalescent patients, a median around 89% of reactive clones appeared only post-vaccination. The authors identified 304 of 307 vaccine-specific clones in convalescent patients as spike mono-reactive.

The time point denotes: late sampling 161 to 241 days after vaccination in a few convalescent patients. PCR tests turned positive between March and December 2020, before US Alpha, Beta and Delta variants. The chain is built from TRBV7-9 and TRBJ2-5; D unclear. The receptor was derived from a human donor who had recovered from COVID-19. The sequencing here drew on CD4+ T cells from blood, taken about 7 months after SARS-CoV-2 vaccination. The CDR3 DNA reads TGTGCCAGCAGCTTATACCCAGGTTCCTTCCAAGAGACCCAGTACTTC. Its translation: CASSLYPGSFQETQYF.